This TCR beta chain was captured by sequencing in a study of vaccination and CD4 T cells after COVID-19. Recorded positive PCR dates fall between March and December 2020, preceding US Alpha, Beta and Delta variants. The CDR3 runs to 16 residues. J gave up 6 bases and V 0 bases, and 8 bases lay outside the gene matches. Per germline, CDR1 DFQATT and CDR2 SNEGSKA (reference sequence). A single count supports this clonotype. Using its own MiXCR run on the PCR reads, TCRdb lists one record per CDR3 protein. The sample includes about 19,000 distinct CDR3 sequences, 60% of them seen just once. This receptor was obtained from a human donor who had recovered from COVID-19. The sample consisted of CD4+ T cells from blood, taken after SARS-CoV-2 vaccination. The chain has TRBV20-1 and TRBJ2-3; 11 bases are a match to TRBD2. The CDR3 region is CSARDSNSGRGDTQYF. CDR3 nucleotides: TGCAGTGCTAGAGATTCCAATAGCGGGAGGGGCGATACGCAGTATTTT.